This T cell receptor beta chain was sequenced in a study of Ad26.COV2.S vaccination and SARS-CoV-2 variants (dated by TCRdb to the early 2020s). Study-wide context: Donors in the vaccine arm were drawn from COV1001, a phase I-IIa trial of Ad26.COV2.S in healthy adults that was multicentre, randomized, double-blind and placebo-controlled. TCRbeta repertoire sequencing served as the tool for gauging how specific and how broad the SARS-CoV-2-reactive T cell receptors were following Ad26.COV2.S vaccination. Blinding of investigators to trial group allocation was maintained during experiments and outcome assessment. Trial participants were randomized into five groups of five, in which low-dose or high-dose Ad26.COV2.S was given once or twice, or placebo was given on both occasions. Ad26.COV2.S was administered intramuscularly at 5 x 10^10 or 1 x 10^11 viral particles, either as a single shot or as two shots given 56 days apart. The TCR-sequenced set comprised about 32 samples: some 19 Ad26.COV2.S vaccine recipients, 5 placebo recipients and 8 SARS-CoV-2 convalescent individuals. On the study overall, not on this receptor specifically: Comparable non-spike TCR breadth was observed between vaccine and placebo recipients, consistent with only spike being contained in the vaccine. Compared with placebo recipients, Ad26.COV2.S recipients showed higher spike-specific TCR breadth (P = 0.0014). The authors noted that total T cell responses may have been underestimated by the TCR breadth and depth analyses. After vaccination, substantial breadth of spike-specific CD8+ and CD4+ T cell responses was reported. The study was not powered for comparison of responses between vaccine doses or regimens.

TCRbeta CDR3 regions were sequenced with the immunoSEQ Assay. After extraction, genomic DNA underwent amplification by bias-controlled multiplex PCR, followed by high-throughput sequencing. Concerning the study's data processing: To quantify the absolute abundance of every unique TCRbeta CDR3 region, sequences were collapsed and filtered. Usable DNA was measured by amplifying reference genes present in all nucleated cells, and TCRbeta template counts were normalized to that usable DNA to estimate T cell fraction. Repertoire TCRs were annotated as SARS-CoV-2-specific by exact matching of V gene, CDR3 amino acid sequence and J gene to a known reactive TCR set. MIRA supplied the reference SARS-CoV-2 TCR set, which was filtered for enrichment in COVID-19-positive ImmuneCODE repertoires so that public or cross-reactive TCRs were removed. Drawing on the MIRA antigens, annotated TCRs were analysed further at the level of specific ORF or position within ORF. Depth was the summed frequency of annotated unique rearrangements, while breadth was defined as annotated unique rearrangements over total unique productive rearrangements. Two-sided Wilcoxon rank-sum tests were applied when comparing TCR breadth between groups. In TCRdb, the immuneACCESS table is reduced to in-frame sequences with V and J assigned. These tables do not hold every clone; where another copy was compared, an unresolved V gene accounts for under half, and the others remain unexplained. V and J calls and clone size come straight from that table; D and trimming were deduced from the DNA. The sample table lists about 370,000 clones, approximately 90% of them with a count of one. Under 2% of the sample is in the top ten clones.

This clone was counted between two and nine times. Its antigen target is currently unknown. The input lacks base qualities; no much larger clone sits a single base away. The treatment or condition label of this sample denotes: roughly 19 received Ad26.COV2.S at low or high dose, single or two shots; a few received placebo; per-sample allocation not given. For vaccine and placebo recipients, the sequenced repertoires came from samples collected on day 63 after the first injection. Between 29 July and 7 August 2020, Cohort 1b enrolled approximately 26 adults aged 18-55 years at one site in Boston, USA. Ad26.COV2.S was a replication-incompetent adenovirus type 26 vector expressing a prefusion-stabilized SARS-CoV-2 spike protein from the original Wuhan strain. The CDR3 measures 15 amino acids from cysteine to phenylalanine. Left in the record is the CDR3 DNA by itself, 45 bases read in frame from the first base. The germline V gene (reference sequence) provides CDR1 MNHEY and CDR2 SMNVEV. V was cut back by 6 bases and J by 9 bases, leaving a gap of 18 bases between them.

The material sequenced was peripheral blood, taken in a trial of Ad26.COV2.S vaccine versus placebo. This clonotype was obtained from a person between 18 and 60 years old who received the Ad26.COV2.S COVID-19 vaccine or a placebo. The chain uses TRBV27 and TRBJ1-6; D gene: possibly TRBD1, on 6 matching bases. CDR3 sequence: CASRGFPTGSSPLHF. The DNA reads TGTGCCAGCAGAGGATTTCCGACAGGTTCTTCACCCCTCCACTTT.